A single sample is the source of the 14 T cell receptor beta chains below, sequenced in a study of OX40 agonist ivuxolimab in advanced cancers. Using immunoSEQ multiplex PCR, the repertoire was profiled, and TCRdb retains in-frame clones only, with some absent. The table records about 94,000 clones, roughly 90% of them present only once. The sequencing used CD4+ or CD8+ T cells sorted from blood, collected in a trial of the OX40 agonist ivuxolimab. These receptors all stem from an adult with an advanced solid tumor such as melanoma, head and neck, liver or kidney cancer.

The chain recombines TRBV9 with TRBJ1-2; D is uncertain. V lost 0 bases to trimming and J lost 4 bases, with 16 bases between them. The CDR3 runs 16 residues. The V gene's germline CDR1 is SGDLS and CDR2 YYNGEE. Here the CDR3 DNA reads TGTGCCAGCAGCGTAGATTTAGGGCCGGCCGGCTATGGCTACACCTTC. This encodes CASSVDLGPAGYGYTF. The whole variable domain, remainder taken from reference TRBV9 and TRBJ1-2, is DSGVTQTPKHLITATGQRVTLRCSPRSGDLSVYWYQQSLDQGLQFLIQYYNGEERAKGNILERFSAQQFPDLHSELNLSSLELGDSALYFCASSVDLGPAGYGYTFGSGTRLTVV.

The chain carries TRBV4-1 and TRBJ2-7, with D unclear. Germline V CDR1 and CDR2: MGHRA, YSYEKL. V lost 4 bases, J lost 3 bases, and 19 bases lay in between. The CDR3 has 16 residues. The CDR3 DNA is TGCGCCAGCAGCCGTGTGATAGGGAACGAGGACTACGAGCAGTACTTC. This codes for CASSRVIGNEDYEQYF.

The chain couples TRBV5-6 to TRBJ1-1, with 7 bases that match TRBD1. V lost 1 base and J lost 1; bases outside the gene matches: 4. There are 15 residues in the CDR3. Germline V gene data show CDR1 as SGHDT and CDR2 as YYEEEE. The CDR3 sequence: CASSLTGVSNTEAFF. The CDR3, as DNA: TGTGCCAGCAGCTTGACAGGGGTGTCGAACACTGAAGCTTTCTTT.

The chain combines TRBV5-1 with TRBJ2-1; TRBD1 aligns across 10 bases. The CDR3 totals 15 residues. The trim removed 2 bases at V and 5 bases at J, leaving 4 bases unmatched. Germline assignment: CDR1 SGHRS and CDR2 YFSETQ. As DNA, the CDR3 is TGCGCCAGCAGCTTTTCCGGGACAGGGGACAATGAGCAGTTCTTC. Translated: CASSFSGTGDNEQFF.

The gene calls are TRBV6-5 and TRBJ2-2; D not certain. This CDR3 has 15 residues. Trimming stripped 2 bases from V and 4 bases from J, with 11 bases between. Germline V gene lookup returns CDR1 MNHEY and CDR2 SVGAGI. The CDR3 here is CASSYTTYGTGELFF. CDR3 sequence (DNA): TGTGCCAGCAGTTACACCACCTACGGCACCGGGGAGCTGTTTTTT.

The gene calls are TRBV6-6 and TRBJ1-2; D not certain. V lost 4 bases, J lost 0 bases, and 6 bases lay in between. The CDR3 contains 13 residues. CDR1 and CDR2 from the germline V gene are MNHNY and SVGAGI (reference sequence). The CDR3 region is CASSLLPNYGYTF. The CDR3 bases are TGTGCCAGCAGTTTACTCCCTAACTATGGCTACACCTTC.

The rearrangement uses TRBV10-3 and TRBJ1-1, with D tentatively TRBD1 (6 bases). Trimming cost V 4 bases and J 3 bases, with 12 bases left between them. The germline CDR1 and CDR2 sequences are ENHRY and SYGVKD. The CDR3 is 14 residues long. The CDR3 loop reads CAISVGEGDTEAFF. Here the CDR3 DNA reads TGTGCCATCAGTGTTGGGGAGGGGGACACTGAAGCTTTCTTT.

This clone has a single count. The gene calls are TRBV2 and TRBJ1-2, with TRBD1 matching over 9 bases. From germline, CDR1 is SNHLY and CDR2 FYNNEI. The CDR3 is 14 amino acids. After removal of 8 bases from V and 4 bases from J, the junction contained 8 bases not matched to a gene. The CDR3 DNA is TGTGCCAGCTGGGACAGGGACCGGACCTATGGCTACACCTTC. This encodes CASWDRDRTYGYTF.

This chain links TRBV11-2 with TRBJ1-1; TRBD1 matches 8 bases. J lost 1 base, V lost 4 bases, and 5 bases had no gene match. CDR3 length: 15 residues. Germline V lookup: CDR1 SGHAT, CDR2 FQNNGV. In nucleotides, the CDR3 is TGTGCCAGCAGCTCAGGGGGCGGGGGGAACACTGAAGCTTTCTTT. Translation: CASSSGGGGNTEAFF.

The chain combines TRBV4-1 with TRBJ1-1; 9 bases line up with TRBD1. CDR1 is MGHRA, CDR2 YSYEKL, per germline. Losses at the gene ends were 3 bases for V and 1 base for J; bases not matched to a gene: 0. The CDR3 length is 14 residues. The CDR3 here is CASSQTGGNTEAFF. In DNA, the CDR3 is TGCGCCAGCAGCCAGACAGGGGGGAACACTGAAGCTTTCTTT.

The chain is built from TRBV5-4 and TRBJ1-1, with D uncertain. Germline CDR1 SGHNT, CDR2 YYREEE (reference sequence). V lost 0 bases, J lost 1 base, and 4 bases lay in between. The CDR3 has 13 residues. CDR3 DNA sequence: TGTGCCAGCAGCTTGGAGAGGAACACTGAAGCTTTCTTT. Protein product: CASSLERNTEAFF. Combining the CDR3 with reference TRBV5-4 and TRBJ1-1 gives the whole variable domain ETGVTQSPTHLIKTRGQQVTLRCSSQSGHNTVSWYQQALGQGPQFIFQYYREEENGRGNFPPRFSGLQFPNYSSELNVNALELDDSALYLCASSLERNTEAFFGQGTRLTVV.

The rearrangement uses TRBV27 and TRBJ1-1, with D possibly TRBD1 on 6 matching bases. Germline values: CDR1 MNHEY, CDR2 SMNVEV (reference sequence). V was clipped by 6 bases and J by 5 bases, with 19 bases between them. This CDR3 spans 15 amino acids. The CDR3 nucleotides are TGTGCCAGCAGGATTAATAGAAACAGGGTTACTGAAGCTTTCTTT. Translating gives CASRINRNRVTEAFF.

This chain uses TRBV4-1 with TRBJ2-4, with D perhaps matching TRBD1 (6 bases). This CDR3 is 16 amino acids long. V was pared by 1 base and J by 4 bases, with 14 bases between. CDR1 is MGHRA, CDR2 YSYEKL, per germline. This chain's CDR3 is CASSQASGTPKNIQYF. In DNA, the CDR3 is TGCGCCAGCAGCCAAGCCTCCGGGACACCAAAAAACATTCAGTACTTC.

The chain carries TRBV6-1 and TRBJ2-1; D gene unclear. V was clipped by 4 bases and J by 0 bases, with 7 bases between them. The germline V gene encodes CDR1 MNHNS and CDR2 SASEGT. The CDR3 has 14 residues. CDR3 sequence reads: CASSVPSSYNEQFF. As DNA, the CDR3 is TGTGCCAGCAGTGTACCTAGCTCCTACAATGAGCAGTTCTTC.